This T cell receptor (beta chain) was found in a study of radiotherapy plus CTLA-4 blockade in lung cancer. At the level of the study: Objective responses were observed in about 17% of patients, and disease control was achieved by roughly 30%. Study-level findings and limits: Among reported predictors of response, early blood T cell clone dynamics with interferon-beta performed best. Blood TCR clones of tumor origin expanded after radiotherapy plus ipilimumab.

Here immunoSEQ multiplex PCR was the method, and the copy in TCRdb shows in-frame clones only, minus some. The table lists more than 95,000 clones, roughly 79% of them singletons, with 2.8% in the top ten. It was focal radiation plus CTLA-4 blockade with ipilimumab that patients with chemo-refractory metastatic non-small-cell lung cancer received. A remark on this clone: The antigen remains unidentified.

V was clipped by 6 bases and J by 5 bases, with 16 bases between them. This CDR3 has 14 residues. CDR1 and CDR2 from the germline V gene are MNHEY and SVGAGI. Sample: peripheral blood, taken from a patient treated with radiotherapy plus ipilimumab. The TCR comes from a human donor with non-small cell lung cancer who had a partial response to radiotherapy plus ipilimumab. Some clones in this sample may be carry-over from other donors' samples. V usage is TRBV6-5 and J usage is TRBJ1-1; TRBD1 might be the D (5 bases). CDR3 region: CASRKDTTTTEAFF. The CDR3 coding sequence is TGTGCCAGCAGAAAGGACACCACCACAACTGAAGCTTTCTTT.